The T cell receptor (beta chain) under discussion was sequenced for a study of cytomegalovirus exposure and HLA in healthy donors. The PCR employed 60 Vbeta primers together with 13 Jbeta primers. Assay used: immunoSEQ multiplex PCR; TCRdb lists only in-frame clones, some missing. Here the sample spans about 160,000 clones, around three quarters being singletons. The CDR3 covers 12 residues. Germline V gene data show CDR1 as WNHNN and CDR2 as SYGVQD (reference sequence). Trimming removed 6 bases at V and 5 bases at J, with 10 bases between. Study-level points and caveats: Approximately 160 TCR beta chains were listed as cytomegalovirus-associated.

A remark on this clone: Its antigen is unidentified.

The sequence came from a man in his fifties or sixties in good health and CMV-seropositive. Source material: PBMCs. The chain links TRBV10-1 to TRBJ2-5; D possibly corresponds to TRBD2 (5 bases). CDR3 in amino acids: CASSQGLETQYF. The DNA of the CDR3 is TGCGCCAGCAGCCAAGGACTGGAGACCCAGTACTTC.